The text below deals with one TCR beta chain. The data belong to a study of CD8 T cells in Susac syndrome. RNA totalling roughly 0.5 to 1 ug underwent reverse transcription with random hexamers. TCRdb ran MiXCR on the immunoSEQ multiplex PCR reads and lists one entry per CDR3 protein. Among some 200,000 distinct CDR3 sequences listed, approximately 94% were seen once. The V gene lost 4 bases and the J gene lost 3 bases, with 9 bases spanning the gap. Looked up from germline, CDR1 is MDHEN and CDR2 is SYDVKM. This CDR3 has 14 residues. This receptor was taken from a human donor in good health. What was sequenced was CD4+ T cells from PBMCs. The rearrangement links TRBV28 to TRBJ2-2; either TRBD1 or TRBD2 may fit D (5 bases each). The CDR3 reads CASSSGPHTGELFF. The CDR3, as DNA: TGTGCCAGCAGTTCGGGACCGCACACCGGGGAGCTGTTTTTT. Drawing the rest from reference TRBV28 and TRBJ2-2, the complete variable domain is DVKVTQSSRYLVKRTGEKVFLECVQDMDHENMFWYRQDPGLGLRLIYFSYDVKMKEKGDIPEGYSVSREKKERFSLILESASTNQTSMYLCASSSGPHTGELFFGEGSRLTVL.